This is a list of T cell receptor beta chains from one sample in a study of PD-L1 blockade in urothelial cancer. Produced via immunoSEQ multiplex PCR; TCRdb's table is partial and in-frame only. The data show tens of thousands of clones, roughly 80% seen once. The material was PBMCs, obtained around atezolizumab (anti-PD-L1) treatment. These receptors were obtained from a man between 65 and 85 years old with urothelial cancer. Both conserved end residues are part of each CDR3. A D gene is named only where the DNA matches it firmly. Expanded clones get a size class; other rows say once, few or many, or leave the size out.

abundance	d_gene	j_gene	v_gene	CDR3nt	CDR3aa
once	.	TRBJ1-5	TRBV28	TGTGCCAGCAGTTTATGGCAGTCTGAGGGGCCCCAGCATTTT	CASSLWQSEGPQHF
few	.	TRBJ1-3	TRBV14	TGTGCCAGCAAAGGAGTGGGAAACACCATATATTTT	CASKGVGNTIYF
.	.	TRBJ2-2	TRBV7-9	TGTGCCAGCAGCGGGCTAACAGGCAACACCGGGGAGCTGTTTTTT	CASSGLTGNTGELFF
.	.	TRBJ2-7	TRBV19	TGTGCCAGTAGTATAGATCATCGAGTAGCGCAATCCTACGAGCAGTACTTC	CASSIDHRVAQSYEQYF
once	TRBD1	TRBJ1-1	TRBV6-1	TGTGCCAGCAGTGAAGCCCAGGGGGGACGCAGTGGGGCTTTCTTT	CASSEAQGGRSGAFF
.	.	TRBJ1-1	TRBV5-1	TGCGCCAGCCGCCCGGGACAAATGAACACTGAAGCTTTCTTT	CASRPGQMNTEAFF
.	TRBD2	TRBJ2-1	TRBV5-6	TGTGCCAGCAGCTTTCGGCGACTAGCGGGACGGTATGAGCAGTTCTTC	CASSFRRLAGRYEQFF
.	.	TRBJ2-1	TRBV9	TGTGCCAGCAAAGGGGCGGAAAGCTCCTACAATGAGCAGTTCTTC	CASKGAESSYNEQFF
.	TRBD1	TRBJ1-2	TRBV10-2	TGCGCCAGCAGTGAGACTGGACAGGTACCCTATGGCTACACCTTC	CASSETGQVPYGYTF
.	.	TRBJ2-7	TRBV21-1	TGTGCCAGCAGCAAACTAGCGGGAGTCTACGAGCAGTACTTC	CASSKLAGVYEQYF
.	TRBD1	TRBJ1-2	TRBV2	TGTGCCAGCAGTGATTGGACAGGGGGCGATGGCTACACCTTC	CASSDWTGGDGYTF
.	TRBD1	TRBJ1-2	TRBV6-1	TGTGCCAGCAGTGACCGGGACAGGGGCGGCTACACCTTC	CASSDRDRGGYTF
.	TRBD1	TRBJ2-7	TRBV6-6	TGTGCCAGCAGTTTGGACAGGGACTACGAGCAGTACTTC	CASSLDRDYEQYF
.	.	TRBJ2-3	TRBV1	TGCACCAGCAGCCAAGAAATGAGCGGTAGCACAGATACGCAGTATTTT	CTSSQEMSGSTDTQYF
.	.	TRBJ2-7	TRBV18	TGTGCCAGCTCACCTAAGCGGAGCTCCTACGAGCAGTACTTC	CASSPKRSSYEQYF
.	TRBD1	TRBJ2-7	TRBV19	TGTGCCACGCCAGACAGGGGCCAGCCCTACGAGCAGTACTTC	CATPDRGQPYEQYF
.	.	TRBJ1-2	TRBV19	TGTGCCAGTAGCTCTAACTATGGCTACACCTTC	CASSSNYGYTF
.	.	TRBJ1-1	TRBV18	TGTGCCAGCTCGGTACAGAACACTGAAGCTTTCTTT	CASSVQNTEAFF